This record concerns one T cell receptor (beta chain) sequence. Its antigen remains undetermined. Within one base of it there is no much larger clone, and no base qualities were kept. Library method: 5' RACE. Sequencing was performed on a NextSeq 500. In the TCR library protocol, unique molecular identifiers were attached to individual cDNA molecules to correct for PCR bias and sequencing error. Both TCR alpha and beta chains were sequenced, and tight co-correlation was observed between alpha and beta sequence abundances in each sample. The original pipeline was this. Decombinator V4 was used to perform V gene, J gene and CDR3 annotation of TCR sequences. Expanded TCRs were defined as changing significantly between any two time points under a Poisson model with p below 0.0001. TCR abundances were normalised to the total number of TCRs sequenced per sample and expressed as counts per million. TRAV1-2 paired with TRAJ12, TRAJ20 or TRAJ33 defined MAIT TCRs, while TRAV10 paired with TRAJ18 defined iNKT TCRs. VDJdb, accessed 1 November 2021, was searched for CMV, EBV and SARS-CoV-2 annotated TCRs, with TCRs annotated for multiple antigens excluded. The raw public data were reprocessed by TCRdb itself: fastp quality trimming at Q25, MiXCR clonotype calling, in-frame beta chains only. Each CDR3 protein gets just one entry, which takes the most common genes and DNA from the rows behind it. V and J calls and clone size were set by TCRdb, not the authors. The sample has just over 95,000 distinct CDR3 sequences on record, approximately 11% of them singletons. The ten largest clones capture under 5% of the sample.

V is pared back by 3 bases and J by 10 bases, with 9 bases lying between the germline termini. The CDR3, from cysteine to phenylalanine, totals 12 residues. CDR3 DNA is the only sequence kept; it has 36 bases, read in frame from the first base. CDR1 and CDR2 (MNHEY, SMNVEV) derive from the germline V gene (reference sequence). This record comes from a study of early T cells in non-severe SARS-CoV-2 infection (dated by TCRdb to the early 2020s). Study-wide context: TCR sequencing used bulk RNA from unsorted whole blood, so alpha and beta chains could not be paired.

This was a case-control study nested in a cohort of healthcare workers in London, UK, who had nasopharyngeal swab PCR tests and blood samples taken every week. Healthcare workers were enrolled in the week of the UK lockdown, from 23 to 31 March 2020, and were followed every week for up to 16 weeks. Paper-wide results and their limitations: VDJdb matching was skewed toward anti-spike CD8 responses and likely underestimated virus-specific expansions, missing private and CD4 specificities.

The chain joins TRBV27 to TRBJ2-2; the D gene is perhaps TRBD2, from 5 matching bases. The clonotype was recovered from an adult who was a healthcare worker with PCR-confirmed SARS-CoV-2 infection or an uninfected control (not recorded which). The material sequenced was whole blood, taken at baseline. The DNA reads TGTGCCAGCAGTTTCTTGGGAGCGGAGCTGTTTTTT. It specifies CASSFLGAELFF.